This TCR beta chain was sequenced for a study of regulatory dendritic cells for organ transplantation. In regard to this clone: Its antigen is unidentified.

Findings of the study overall: Regulatory dendritic cells appeared to expand memory CD8+ clones less than mature ones. Memory T cells were less diverse than naive, with memory CD8+ most oligoclonal.

TCRdb's table, derived via immunoSEQ multiplex PCR, lists solely in-frame clones and lacks some. This sample has some 40,000 clones; under 95% occur once, and the top ten carry over 0.1%. The material sequenced was naive CD8+ T cells from blood. Subset: CD45RA+ naive T cells. This clonotype was obtained from a human donor in good health.

The chain's CDR3 is CASSFGAELQETQYF. CDR3 nucleotides: TGTGCCAGCAGTTTTGGGGCGGAACTCCAAGAGACCCAGTACTTC. The chain is built from TRBV28 and TRBJ2-5; D is perhaps TRBD1 (5 bases). The CDR3 extends over 15 amino acids. V shed 3 bases and J shed 1 base, with 12 bases lying between them. The germline gives CDR1 MDHEN, CDR2 SYDVKM.